This TCR beta chain was sequenced for a study of T-cell memory formation after mild COVID-19. Overall study context: There were largely donor-specific TCR clusters.

The CDR3 consists of 14 residues. V lost 6 bases to trimming and J lost 5 bases, with 19 bases between them. Germline values: CDR1 SQVTM, CDR2 ANQGSEA. From the 5' RACE reads, TCRdb called clonotypes with MiXCR, one entry per CDR3 protein. Of approximately 400,000 distinct CDR3 sequences listed, roughly 18% are singletons. This clonotype was observed a few times. The TCR sequence derives from a man between 18 and 35 years old who had mild COVID-19 (a few samples of this study predate the infection). Cell type and time point are not known. The source material was PBMCs or a T cell subset sorted from them (not recorded which). The genes are TRBV29-1 and TRBJ2-5, with a weak D call TRBD2 (7 bases). The CDR3 sequence: CSVTGGREWETQYF. The CDR3 bases are TGCAGCGTGACGGGGGGCAGGGAGTGGGAGACCCAGTACTTC.